The 32 T cell receptor beta chains reported below all come from one sample, sequenced in a study of CD8 T cells in Susac syndrome. The RNA input was roughly 0.45 to 1 ug, and it was reverse transcribed with random hexamers. Each CDR3 protein gets one entry after TCRdb re-called the immunoSEQ multiplex PCR reads with MiXCR. The repertoire holds 100,000 to 150,000 distinct CDR3 sequences, with about 95% as singletons. The sample was CD4+ T cells from PBMCs. These receptors came from a human donor in good health.

The chain uses TRBV2 and TRBJ2-5, with TRBD2 matching over 10 bases. The CDR3 has 13 amino acids. V lost 11 bases to trimming and J lost 3 bases; unmatched junction nucleotides: 6. Germline-derived CDR1 and CDR2 are SNHLY and FYNNEI. The CDR3 loop is CAGRTSGKETQYF. The DNA for the CDR3 is TGTGCCGGGCGGACTAGCGGAAAAGAGACCCAGTACTTC. Based on the CDR3 plus reference TRBV2 and TRBJ2-5, the full variable domain is EPEVTQTPSHQVTQMGQEVILRCVPISNHLYFYWYRQILGQKVEFLVSFYNNEISEKSEIFDDQFSVERPDGSNFTLKIRSTKLEDSAMYFCAGRTSGKETQYFGPGTRLLVL.

The chain carries TRBV7-9 and TRBJ2-1; no clear D gene. V shed 6 bases and J shed 2 bases, with 14 bases lying between them. Looked up from germline, CDR1 is SEHNR and CDR2 is FQNEAQ (reference sequence). The CDR3 length is 15 residues. The CDR3, as DNA: TGTGCCAGCAGATTAACCGGGTCCACCTACAATGAGCAGTTCTTC. Residues: CASRLTGSTYNEQFF.

V and J are TRBV7-2 and TRBJ2-3; the D is unclear. The V gene's germline CDR1 is SGHTA and CDR2 FQGNSA. The CDR3 covers 14 residues. The V end was cut by 3 bases, the J end by 2 bases, with 9 bases between. This CDR3 is CASSLGRATDTQYF. Written as DNA, the CDR3 is TGTGCCAGCAGCTTGGGTCGGGCCACAGATACGCAGTATTTT.

This sequence joins TRBV20-1 and TRBJ2-5, with 8 bases matching TRBD2. Germline CDR1 DFQATT, CDR2 SNEGSKA (reference sequence). The CDR3 extends over 16 amino acids. Losses at the gene ends were 2 bases for V and 2 bases for J; bases not matched to a gene: 10. CDR3 loop: CSARPSGSLRQETQYF. Here the CDR3 DNA reads TGCAGTGCTAGACCAAGCGGGAGCCTCAGACAAGAGACCCAGTACTTC.

V usage is TRBV3-1 and J usage is TRBJ2-7; no clear D. The CDR3 is 12 residues long. Between the trimmed V and J ends, which lost 3 bases and 5 bases, there was a span of 8 bases. The V gene's germline CDR1 is LGHDT and CDR2 YNNKEL (reference sequence). The chain's CDR3 is CASSQLDNEQYF. The DNA for the CDR3 is TGTGCCAGCAGCCAGCTTGATAACGAGCAGTACTTC.

The genes are TRBV12-3 or TRBV12-4 and TRBJ2-4, with 8 positions matching TRBD1. This CDR3 spans 14 amino acids. The J segment lost 6 bases and the V segment lost 6 bases, leaving 7 bases of the junction unmatched. Written as DNA, the CDR3 is TGTGCCAGCAGACTCAGGGGGCTAGGAAACATTCAGTACTTC. This translates into CASRLRGLGNIQYF.

This chain uses TRBV5-1 with TRBJ2-1, with a possible D match to TRBD2 (6 bases). The CDR3 has 16 amino acids. CDR1 and CDR2 from the germline V gene are SGHRS and YFSETQ. Trimming pared 4 bases from V and 4 bases from J, leaving 18 bases between. The CDR3 sequence: CASSPSGASVYNEQFF. CDR3 sequence (DNA): TGCGCCAGCAGCCCGTCTGGGGCTAGCGTTTACAATGAGCAGTTCTTC.

This clonotype has only a few counts. The chain has TRBV18 and TRBJ2-3, with TRBD2 as a possible D gene (5 bases). The germline gives CDR1 KGHSH, CDR2 LQKENI. V was trimmed by 4 bases and J by 1 base, leaving 9 bases between them. CDR3 length: 14 amino acids. In DNA, the CDR3 is TGTGCCAGCTCACTACGGACTGGCACAGATACGCAGTATTTT. Amino acid sequence: CASSLRTGTDTQYF. Using reference TRBV18 and TRBJ2-3 for the parts outside the CDR3, the full variable domain is NAGVMQNPRHLVRRRGQEARLRCSPMKGHSHVYWYRQLPEEGLKFMVYLQKENIIDESGMPKERFSAEFPKEGPSILRIQQVVRGDSAAYFCASSLRTGTDTQYFGPGTRLTVL.

The chain is built from TRBV20-1 and TRBJ2-1; TRBD2 matches 7 bases. The CDR3 spans 14 residues. Germline V gene lookup returns CDR1 DFQATT and CDR2 SNEGSKA (reference sequence). With V trimmed by 5 bases and J by 1 base, 5 bases remained unmatched. The CDR3 region has the DNA TGCAGTGCTTTACTAGCGAGGTCCTACAATGAGCAGTTCTTC. This translates into CSALLARSYNEQFF.

The chain is built from TRBV7-2 and TRBJ2-7; D is perhaps TRBD1 (6 bases). The V end was cut by 1 base, the J end by 1 base, with 8 bases between. The CDR3 is made up of 14 amino acids. Germline loops: CDR1 SGHTA, CDR2 FQGNSA. Here the CDR3 DNA reads TGTGCCAGCAGCTTAGTACAGGGATCCTACGAGCAGTACTTC. Translating gives CASSLVQGSYEQYF.

The rearrangement uses TRBV4-1 and TRBJ2-3; the D gene is possibly TRBD1 (6 bases). In germline, CDR1 is MGHRA, CDR2 YSYEKL. This CDR3 is 13 amino acids long. V lost 3 bases and J 3 bases, leaving 7 bases between the germline ends. DNA of the CDR3: TGCGCCAGCAGCCACAGGGGAACAGATACGCAGTATTTT. This encodes CASSHRGTDTQYF.

V usage is TRBV6-2 or TRBV6-3 and J usage is TRBJ1-1, with a tentative D call TRBD1 (5 bases). The germline gives CDR1 MNHEY, CDR2 SVGEGT. This CDR3 has 14 amino acids. Trimming took 7 bases from V and 5 from J, leaving 17 bases between them. For the CDR3, the DNA is TGTGCCAGCAACCCACAGGCTTATAAGACTGAAGCTTTCTTT. Protein product: CASNPQAYKTEAFF.

This sequence joins TRBV3-1 and TRBJ2-2; D ambiguous. The CDR3 has 14 amino acids. Trimming shortened V by 5 bases and J by 0 bases, and 7 bases separated the two germline ends. Germline CDR1 reads LGHDT; CDR2 reads YNNKEL (reference sequence). The CDR3 sequence is CASSSTANTGELFF. In nucleotides, the CDR3 is TGTGCCAGCAGCTCCACAGCGAACACCGGGGAGCTGTTTTTT.

The chain's CDR3 is CSAMGVWGYTF. DNA for the CDR3: TGCAGTGCTATGGGGGTCTGGGGCTACACCTTC. The rearrangement uses TRBV20-1 and TRBJ1-2, with D possibly TRBD1 on 5 matching bases. The CDR3 spans 11 residues. Germline values: CDR1 DFQATT, CDR2 SNEGSKA (reference sequence). With 4 bases removed from V and 8 bases from J, the gap between germline ends came to 11 bases.

The chain recombines TRBV28 with TRBJ2-4, with D unclear. CDR1 and CDR2 from the germline V gene are MDHEN and SYDVKM. V lost 7 bases, J lost 2 bases, and 9 bases lay in between. This CDR3 has 13 amino acids. The CDR3 is CASNGIPKNIQYF. The CDR3 DNA reads as TGTGCCAGCAATGGGATCCCCAAAAACATTCAGTACTTC.

The gene calls are TRBV28 and TRBJ1-5; D is perhaps TRBD1 (5 bases). The CDR3 spans 12 residues. Germline V gene lookup returns CDR1 MDHEN and CDR2 SYDVKM. V shed 6 bases and J shed 7 bases, with 10 bases lying between them. The CDR3 bases are TGTGCCAGCAGATCGAGGGACCAGCCCCAGCATTTT. Encoded protein: CASRSRDQPQHF. The variable domain in full, completed from reference TRBV28 and TRBJ1-5, reads DVKVTQSSRYLVKRTGEKVFLECVQDMDHENMFWYRQDPGLGLRLIYFSYDVKMKEKGDIPEGYSVSREKKERFSLILESASTNQTSMYLCASRSRDQPQHFGDGTRLSIL.

The chain couples TRBV2 to TRBJ1-1; weak D call: TRBD1 (5 bases). Germline-derived CDR1 and CDR2 are SNHLY and FYNNEI. The CDR3 covers 12 residues. V dropped 5 bases and J dropped 13 bases, with 17 bases sitting between them. CDR3 residues: CASSRDFTEFFF. The DNA for the CDR3 is TGTGCCAGCAGTCGGGACTTTACTGAGTTTTTCTTT.

The chain uses TRBV12-1 and TRBJ2-2. TRBV12-1 is recorded as a pseudogene. This CDR3 region has 15 residues. The chain's CDR3 is CASSSRLSRTGELFF. CDR3 DNA sequence: TGTGCCAGCAGCTCTCGGCTCAGTCGGACCGGGGAGCTGTTTTTT.

This sequence joins TRBV11-2 and TRBJ2-3, with 8 bases fitting TRBD2. J was trimmed by 4 bases and V by 6 bases; bases with no gene match: 24. CDR3 length equals 20 residues. Germline assignment: CDR1 SGHAT and CDR2 FQNNGV. CDR3 region: CASRVLSSLRERERPDTQYF. The CDR3 DNA sequence: TGTGCCAGCAGAGTACTTAGTAGTCTAAGGGAGCGGGAGCGGCCAGATACGCAGTATTTT.

This sequence joins TRBV6-6 and TRBJ2-3, with 9 bases that match TRBD2. J was trimmed by 0 bases and V by 8 bases; bases with no gene match: 3. Germline loops: CDR1 MNHNY, CDR2 SVGAGI (reference sequence). The CDR3 length is 14 residues. The CDR3 reads CASGLALSTDTQYF. The CDR3 nucleotides read TGTGCCAGCGGACTAGCGCTAAGCACAGATACGCAGTATTTT.

This chain links TRBV28 with TRBJ1-1, with TRBD1 identical over 9 bases. The V gene's germline CDR1 is MDHEN and CDR2 SYDVKM. This CDR3 region has 12 residues. V dropped 3 bases and J dropped 10; count of bases not matched to a gene: 3. In DNA, the CDR3 is TGTGCCAGCAGTTTGGGACAGGGAGGAGCTTTCTTT. Encoded protein: CASSLGQGGAFF.

The chain links TRBV3-1 to TRBJ1-1, with 9 bases aligning to TRBD1. Per germline, CDR1 LGHDT and CDR2 YNNKEL (reference sequence). The CDR3 covers 15 residues. Trimming cost V 0 bases and J 5 bases; bases outside gene matches: 4. In nucleotides, the CDR3 is TGTGCCAGCAGCCAAGATCAGACAGGGGGGACTGAAGCTTTCTTT. Translated: CASSQDQTGGTEAFF.

The chain couples TRBV5-1 to TRBJ2-7, with no clear D. This CDR3 contains 13 residues. CDR1 and CDR2 from the germline V gene are SGHRS and YFSETQ. The V end was cut by 0 bases, the J end by 3 bases, with 7 bases between. CDR3 residues: CASSLEDHYEQYF. The CDR3 nucleotides are TGCGCCAGCAGCTTGGAGGACCACTACGAGCAGTACTTC.

J is TRBJ2-4 and V is TRBV2; D uncertain. The CDR3 contains 11 residues. V was shortened by 8 bases and J by 5 bases, with 7 bases between the two germline ends. Germline CDR1 and CDR2: SNHLY and FYNNEI. The CDR3 region is CASVRENIQYF. The CDR3 coding sequence is TGTGCCAGCGTCCGTGAAAACATTCAGTACTTC.

CDR3 residues: CAISDRGGLYEQYF. The CDR3 bases are TGTGCCATCAGTGACCGGGGCGGTCTCTACGAGCAGTACTTC. The rearrangement joins TRBV10-3 to TRBJ2-7; either TRBD1 or TRBD2 may fit D (5 bases each). Germline V CDR1 and CDR2: ENHRY, SYGVKD. The V end lost 3 bases, the J end lost 3 bases, and 12 bases lay between the germline ends. The CDR3 extends over 14 amino acids.

The genes are TRBV29-1 and TRBJ1-5, with D maybe TRBD1 (5 bases). This CDR3 contains 12 residues. Trimming cost V 5 bases and J 7 bases, with 12 bases left between them. Germline V gene lookup returns CDR1 SQVTM and CDR2 ANQGSEA. In DNA form, the CDR3 reads TGCAGCGTTTCCGGGGCAGAACAGCCCCAGCATTTT. This sequence encodes CSVSGAEQPQHF.

The chain recombines TRBV6-5 with TRBJ2-2; 7 bases agree with TRBD2. CDR1 MNHEY and CDR2 SVGAGI come from the germline V gene. The length of the CDR3 is 15 residues. With 3 bases clipped from V and 3 bases from J, the junction kept 4 bases outside the gene matches. The chain's CDR3 is CASSYTSVYTGELFF. The CDR3 DNA sequence: TGTGCCAGCAGTTATACTAGCGTTTACACCGGGGAGCTGTTTTTT.

This clonotype was detected a few times. The gene calls are TRBV30 and TRBJ2-7, with 9 nucleotides matching TRBD1. The CDR3 is made up of 12 amino acids. With V trimmed by 4 bases and J by 5 bases, 3 bases remained unmatched. CDR1 is GTSNPN and CDR2 is SVGIG in the germline V gene (reference sequence). The CDR3 DNA sequence: TGTGCCTGGAACACAGGGGGCCACGAGCAGTACTTC. Translated: CAWNTGGHEQYF.

This clonotype was counted between two and nine times. The chain carries TRBV28 and TRBJ1-4, with 7 bases that match TRBD1. Germline V gene lookup returns CDR1 MDHEN and CDR2 SYDVKM. Trimming took 2 bases from V and 7 from J; bases not matched to a gene: 1. The CDR3 runs to 13 residues. Here the CDR3 reads CASSLDRAEKLFF. The CDR3 DNA is TGTGCCAGCAGTTTAGACAGGGCTGAAAAACTGTTTTTT.

This chain links TRBV27 with TRBJ2-7; no definite D call. CDR1 MNHEY and CDR2 SMNVEV come from the germline V gene (reference sequence). Trimming cost V 4 bases and J 2 bases, with 12 bases left between them. The CDR3 runs 14 residues. CDR3 DNA: TGTGCCAGCAGTTCCCTCGAGGTACCCTACGAGCAGTACTTC. Its translation: CASSSLEVPYEQYF.

The chain has TRBV5-1 and TRBJ2-1, with TRBD2 matching over 13 bases. V was clipped by 5 bases and J by 5 bases; unmatched bases: 1. The CDR3 contains 14 residues. The germline gives CDR1 SGHRS, CDR2 YFSETQ. The CDR3 region has the DNA TGCGCCAGCAGGGGACTAGCGGGAAACAATGAGCAGTTCTTC. Protein: CASRGLAGNNEQFF.

This chain connects TRBV12-3 or TRBV12-4 to TRBJ2-2; D is unclear. The CDR3 contains 15 residues. V shed 1 base and J shed 1 base, with 7 bases lying between them. CDR3 in DNA: TGTGCCAGCAGTTTAGGGGTAGGGAACACCGGGGAGCTGTTTTTT. It specifies CASSLGVGNTGELFF.